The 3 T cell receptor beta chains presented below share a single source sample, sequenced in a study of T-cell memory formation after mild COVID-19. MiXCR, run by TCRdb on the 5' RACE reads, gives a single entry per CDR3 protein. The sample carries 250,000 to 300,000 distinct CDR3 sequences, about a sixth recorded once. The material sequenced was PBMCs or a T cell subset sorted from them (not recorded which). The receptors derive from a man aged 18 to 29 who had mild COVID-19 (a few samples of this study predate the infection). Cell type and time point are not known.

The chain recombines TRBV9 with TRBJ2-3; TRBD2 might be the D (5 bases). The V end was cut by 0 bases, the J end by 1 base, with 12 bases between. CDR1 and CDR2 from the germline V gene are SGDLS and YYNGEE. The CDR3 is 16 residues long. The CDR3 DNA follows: TGTGCCAGCAGCGTAGGGCCTAGCTACGGCACAGATACGCAGTATTTT. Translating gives CASSVGPSYGTDTQYF.

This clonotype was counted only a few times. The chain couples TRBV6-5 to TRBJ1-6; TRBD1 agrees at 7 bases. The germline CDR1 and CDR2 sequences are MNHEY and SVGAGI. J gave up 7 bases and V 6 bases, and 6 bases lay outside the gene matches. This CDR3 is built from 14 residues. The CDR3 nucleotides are TGTGCCAGCAGACCGACAGGGAGGAATTCACCCCTCCACTTT. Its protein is CASRPTGRNSPLHF.

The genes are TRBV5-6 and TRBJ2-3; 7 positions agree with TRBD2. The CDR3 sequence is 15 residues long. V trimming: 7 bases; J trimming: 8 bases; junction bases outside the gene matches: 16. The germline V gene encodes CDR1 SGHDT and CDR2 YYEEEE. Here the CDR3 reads CASGPGLSLAGTQYF. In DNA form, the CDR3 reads TGTGCCAGCGGTCCGGGACTATCCCTGGCCGGTACGCAGTATTTT.